This T cell receptor (beta chain) is from a study of Tregs in tolerant kidney transplant recipients. Whole-study results and caveats: Few patients were studied, so findings need validation in larger groups.

Repertoires were generated with immunoSEQ multiplex PCR, while TCRdb's copy carries only in-frame clones and drops some. This sample yields 200,000 to 300,000 clones, of which 80% to 85% are seen a single time; about 0.58% belongs to the top ten. Regarding this clone: Its matching antigen is unknown.

CD4+CD25+CD127- Tregs, CD4+CD25- non-Tregs, CD4 and CD8 cells were sorted. This CDR3 is built from 15 residues. The ends were cut back, 5 bases at V and 5 bases at J, with 19 bases in the middle. The germline V gene has CDR1 SGHAT and CDR2 FQDESV (reference sequence). J is TRBJ2-7 and V is TRBV11-1, with no clear D. Sequences were obtained from CD4+ T cells from blood. The TCR originated in a human donor in good health. The CDR3 DNA reads as TGTGCCAGCAGCCTCCGAAATGAGAAGGCCCACGAGCAGTACTTC. Its protein product is CASSLRNEKAHEQYF.